This T cell receptor beta chain was identified in a study of shared clonotypes between healthy human individuals. V lost 6 bases and J lost 0; bases outside the gene matches: 5. The CDR3 loop spans 16 amino acids. In germline, CDR1 is MDHEN, CDR2 SYDVKM. Study-wide results and caveats: Clonotype sharing among donors was expected to depend on sequencing depth. Generally, naive subsets came out with larger estimated richness than memory subsets. Around 5% of naive CD4 clonotypes were common to four donors.

HIV-negative, healthy adults without recent acute infections or vaccinations were the donors. Using immunoSEQ multiplex PCR, the repertoire was profiled, and TCRdb retains in-frame clones only, with some absent. The sample lists more than 2 million clones; approximately 94% were seen once. Turning to this clone: Its specificity is unknown.

The sample consisted of naive CD4+ T cells sorted from blood. The subset: CD45RA+ positively selected. The sequence was collected from a man aged 18 to 30 in good health. The V call is TRBV28, the J call TRBJ1-1, with 12 bases fitting TRBD1. CDR3 in amino acids: CASRGQGAPLNTEAFF. The CDR3 region has the DNA TGTGCCAGCAGGGGACAGGGGGCGCCTCTGAACACTGAAGCTTTCTTT. The entire variable domain, with the rest obtained from reference TRBV28 and TRBJ1-1, is as follows: DVKVTQSSRYLVKRTGEKVFLECVQDMDHENMFWYRQDPGLGLRLIYFSYDVKMKEKGDIPEGYSVSREKKERFSLILESASTNQTSMYLCASRGQGAPLNTEAFFGQGTRLTVV.